Below are 28 T cell receptor beta chains sequenced from a single sample in a study of beta chain features in type 1 diabetes. The isolated RNA, all of it, was reverse transcribed, so expressed TCRB transcripts were what got sequenced. Profiling relied on immunoSEQ multiplex PCR, and the TCRdb table lists in-frame clones only, not all of them. The sample holds about 180,000 clones, 10% to 15% seen once. Sequenced input: central memory CD4+ T cells from blood. The source is a woman aged 18-30 years in good health.

The chain combines TRBV4-2 with TRBJ2-6; 10 positions match TRBD1. This CDR3 is 17 amino acids long. Unmatched junction bases numbered 4, after V lost 1 base and J lost 4 bases. The germline CDR1 and CDR2 sequences are LGHNA and YNFKEQ. CDR3 DNA sequence: TGTGCCAGCAGCCAAGGTGACAGGGGGCTAGGGGCCAACGTCCTGACTTTC. As protein: CASSQGDRGLGANVLTF.

The chain couples TRBV7-2 to TRBJ1-2; 9 bases map to TRBD1. Trimming at V came to 4 bases and at J to 4 bases, leaving 10 bases not matched to a gene. The CDR3 has 16 residues. Germline loops: CDR1 SGHTA, CDR2 FQGNSA. The CDR3 DNA follows: TGTGCCAGCAGCTCCCCGGACAGGGGAGCTCGCTATGGCTACACCTTC. Its protein product is CASSSPDRGARYGYTF.

This chain links TRBV18 with TRBJ1-5; 10 positions agree with TRBD1. Trimming removed 3 bases from V and 6 bases from J; junction bases left unmatched: 5. This CDR3 is built from 15 residues. The V gene's germline CDR1 is KGHSH and CDR2 LQKENI. In DNA form, the CDR3 reads TGTGCCAGCTCACCGGACAGGGGGAGCGGTCAGCCCCAGCATTTT. It encodes CASSPDRGSGQPQHF.

This chain connects TRBV2 to TRBJ2-1; TRBD2 matches at 8 bases. The CDR3 is 14 amino acids. Trimming took 8 bases from V and 10 from J; bases not matched to a gene: 13. Looked up from germline, CDR1 is SNHLY and CDR2 is FYNNEI. This CDR3 is CASAFLGLVIEQFF. The DNA for the CDR3 is TGTGCCAGCGCTTTCCTGGGACTAGTCATCGAGCAGTTCTTC.

This clone has only a few counts. The rearrangement uses TRBV6-5 and TRBJ2-4; TRBD1 might be the D (6 bases). V was cut by 4 bases and J by 4 bases, with 17 bases left in between. The CDR3 covers 16 residues. Germline V gene lookup returns CDR1 MNHEY and CDR2 SVGAGI. The CDR3 sequence is CASSSTGTHGKNIQYF. In nucleotides, the CDR3 is TGTGCCAGCAGTTCTACCGGGACACATGGGAAAAACATTCAGTACTTC.

This chain connects TRBV28 to TRBJ2-7; D may be TRBD1 (5 bases). This CDR3 is built from 15 residues. V lost 4 bases and J 6 bases, leaving 19 bases between the germline ends. The V gene's germline CDR1 is MDHEN and CDR2 SYDVKM. The CDR3 protein is CASSSPQGHMGEQYF. The CDR3 DNA reads TGTGCCAGCAGTTCCCCCCAGGGCCACATGGGCGAGCAGTACTTC.

This clone showed up just a few times. This sequence joins TRBV20-1 and TRBJ2-1; 7 nucleotides line up with TRBD2. Germline V gene data show CDR1 as DFQATT and CDR2 as SNEGSKA (reference sequence). With 5 bases clipped from V and 10 bases from J, the junction kept 2 bases outside the gene matches. The CDR3 is 10 amino acids. The CDR3 DNA reads as TGCAGTGCTGGGGGAGGGGAGCAGTTCTTC. The encoded protein is CSAGGGEQFF.

This clone has only a few counts. The genes are TRBV27 and TRBJ1-2, with D perhaps TRBD1 (5 bases). Germline V CDR1 and CDR2: MNHEY, SMNVEV (reference sequence). With 8 bases removed from V and 5 bases from J, the gap between germline ends came to 18 bases. The CDR3 is 14 amino acids. CDR3 sequence (DNA): TGTGCCAGCGGACCCTCGCGGGGGGAGTATGGCTACACCTTC. This encodes CASGPSRGEYGYTF.

V and J are TRBV9 and TRBJ1-1; possibly TRBD1 for D (5 bases). V dropped 3 bases and J dropped 5 bases, with 11 bases sitting between them. This CDR3 region has 13 residues. Germline V gives CDR1 SGDLS, CDR2 YYNGEE. The CDR3 DNA reads as TGTGCCAGCAGCGCGGGGGGTGCTACTGAAGCTTTCTTT. This gives the protein CASSAGGATEAFF.

In this sample, this clone turned up a few times. The V call is TRBV4-2, the J call TRBJ1-4; D remains unclear. Trimming removed 0 bases from V and 5 bases from J, with 13 bases in between. This CDR3 has 16 residues. Germline lookup yields CDR1 LGHNA and CDR2 YNFKEQ. CDR3 sequence (DNA): TGTGCCAGCAGCCAAGAGGCGGCAGCCGCCAATGAAAAACTGTTTTTT. This encodes CASSQEAAAANEKLFF.

This clone occurred a few times. V and J are TRBV6-4 and TRBJ2-1; weak D call: TRBD1 (6 bases). CDR1 MRHNA and CDR2 SNTAGT come from the germline V gene. The CDR3 is 13 amino acids. Trimming left V 8 bases short and J 9 bases short, with 17 bases between. The CDR3: CASGNREMGEQFF. The CDR3 DNA reads TGTGCCAGCGGGAACAGGGAGATGGGTGAGCAGTTCTTC.

The genes are TRBV7-9 and TRBJ1-4; D is possibly TRBD1 (5 bases). Trimming removed 6 bases from V and 7 bases from J, with 15 bases in between. The CDR3 spans 14 residues. The germline gives CDR1 SEHNR, CDR2 FQNEAQ (reference sequence). This CDR3 is CASSVTGSGEKLFF. DNA for the CDR3: TGTGCCAGCAGTGTTACAGGTAGCGGTGAAAAACTGTTTTTT.

This clone appeared many times. The chain has TRBV19 and TRBJ1-1; 7 bases are a match to TRBD1. The CDR3 runs 13 residues. Trimming removed 6 bases from V and 2 bases from J; junction bases left unmatched: 3. CDR1 and CDR2 from the germline V gene are LNHDA and SQIVND (reference sequence). CDR3 DNA sequence: TGTGCCAGTAGCAGACAGGGAAACACTGAAGCTTTCTTT. This codes for CASSRQGNTEAFF.

This clone has only a few counts. The chain is built from TRBV15 and TRBJ1-2; no clear D gene. Germline V gene data show CDR1 as LNHNV and CDR2 as YYDKDF (reference sequence). The length of the CDR3 is 14 residues. With 0 bases removed from V and 7 bases from J, the gap between germline ends came to 12 bases. The CDR3 region is CATSRDNIGTGYTF. For the CDR3, the DNA is TGTGCCACCAGCAGAGATAATATCGGTACTGGCTACACCTTC.

This clone was seen only a few times. The chain has TRBV6-5 and TRBJ2-3; TRBD1 might be the D (5 bases). V was clipped by 7 bases and J by 2 bases, with 13 bases between them. The CDR3 has 14 residues. Germline-derived CDR1 and CDR2 are MNHEY and SVGAGI. The CDR3 sequence is CASNYGHATDTQYF. The DNA for the CDR3 is TGTGCCAGCAACTATGGACACGCCACAGATACGCAGTATTTT.

The J gene is TRBJ2-3, the V gene TRBV28, with D tentatively TRBD1 (6 bases). CDR3 length: 13 amino acids. Trimming took 8 bases from V and 4 from J, leaving 13 bases between them. Germline assignment: CDR1 MDHEN and CDR2 SYDVKM. CDR3: CASGRGDSDTQYF. For the CDR3, the DNA is TGTGCCAGCGGCAGGGGAGATTCAGATACGCAGTATTTT.

The sample holds a few counts of this clone. The chain employs TRBV5-1 and TRBJ2-5, with a possible D match to TRBD2 (5 bases). The V end was cut by 1 base, the J end by 5 bases, with 15 bases between. There are 15 residues in the CDR3. The germline CDR1 and CDR2 sequences are SGHRS and YFSETQ. The CDR3 DNA sequence: TGCGCCAGCAGCTTGTCCCTTCGGGGAGCCGAGACCCAGTACTTC. This encodes CASSLSLRGAETQYF.

V gene TRBV2 combines with J gene TRBJ2-2; 12 bases align to TRBD2. The germline V gene encodes CDR1 SNHLY and CDR2 FYNNEI. The CDR3 totals 16 residues. V was clipped by 6 bases and J by 4 bases; unmatched bases: 6. The CDR3 DNA is TGTGCCAGCAGCCTAGCGGGAGGGCCACGCACCGGGGAGCTGTTTTTT. Amino acid sequence: CASSLAGGPRTGELFF.

The J gene is TRBJ2-5, the V gene TRBV4-1; 9 bases match TRBD2. Trimming removed 0 bases from V and 5 bases from J; junction bases left unmatched: 7. Germline values: CDR1 MGHRA, CDR2 YSYEKL. The CDR3 has 16 amino acids. The CDR3 loop reads CASSQEFSGSGETQYF. The CDR3 DNA follows: TGCGCCAGCAGCCAAGAGTTTAGCGGGAGCGGGGAGACCCAGTACTTC.

This clone was counted a few times. The chain combines TRBV29-1 with TRBJ2-3; 9 positions agree with TRBD2. V shed 7 bases and J 2 bases; nucleotides not matched to a gene: 13. From germline, CDR1 is SQVTM and CDR2 ANQGSEA. The CDR3 runs to 16 residues. CDR3 DNA: TGCAGCGCTAAAGGACTAGCGTTCTCCGTCACAGATACGCAGTATTTT. Its translation is CSAKGLAFSVTDTQYF.

The chain recombines TRBV25-1 with TRBJ1-4; 12 bases are a match to TRBD1. The CDR3 loop spans 17 amino acids. Germline values: CDR1 MGHDK, CDR2 SYGVNS. The J segment lost 10 bases and the V segment lost 0 bases, leaving 9 bases of the junction unmatched. In DNA, the CDR3 is TGTGCCAGCAGTGAATATATCAGGGGGACAGGGGGCCGAAAACTGTTTTTT. This sequence encodes CASSEYIRGTGGRKLFF.

The chain employs TRBV25-1 and TRBJ2-7; 7 bases match TRBD2. Germline V gene sequence: CDR1 MGHDK, CDR2 SYGVNS. This CDR3 spans 14 amino acids. V lost 5 bases and J lost 7; bases outside the gene matches: 11. CDR3 amino acids: CASSPSGPPREQYF. The CDR3 coding sequence is TGTGCCAGCAGTCCTAGCGGCCCTCCGAGGGAGCAGTACTTC.

This clone appeared a few times. One end of the junction is discordant with germline, which a read error may explain. This chain joins TRBV7-2 and TRBJ2-1; 8 bases match TRBD2. Germline V gene sequence: CDR1 SGHTA, CDR2 FQGNSA. The CDR3 has 12 amino acids. The CDR3 coding sequence is TGTGCCAGCAGCTTCGGGACGGGAGGGGCGATCTTC. Translation gives CASSFGTGGAIF. The variable domain in full, completed from reference TRBV7-2 and TRBJ2-1, reads GAGVSQSPSNKVTEKGKDVELRCDPISGHTALYWYRQSLGQGLEFLIYFQGNSAPDKSGLPSDRFSAERTGGSVSTLTIQRTQQEDSAVYLCASSFGTGGAIFGPGTRLTVL.

The chain has TRBV5-5 and TRBJ2-3; D is unresolved. The ends were cut back, 1 base at V and 0 bases at J, with 6 bases in the middle. The CDR3 runs 14 residues. Germline CDR1 reads SGHKS; CDR2 reads YYEKEE (reference sequence). CDR3 DNA sequence: TGTGCCAGCAGCTTGTCCGGGAGCACAGATACGCAGTATTTT. Amino acids: CASSLSGSTDTQYF.

This clone was counted a few times. This chain connects TRBV18 to TRBJ1-5; D remains ambiguous. V lost 4 bases, J lost 5 bases, and 9 bases lay in between. The germline V gene has CDR1 KGHSH and CDR2 LQKENI. This CDR3 spans 13 amino acids. The CDR3 nucleotides are TGTGCCAGCTCACAACAGAAATATCAGCCCCAGCATTTT. Translation: CASSQQKYQPQHF.

The sample holds many counts of this clone. The rearrangement uses TRBV4-1 and TRBJ2-1; 9 nucleotides match TRBD2. There are 21 residues in the CDR3. The ends lost 3 bases at V and 0 bases at J; junction bases unmatched: 18. Germline V gene lookup returns CDR1 MGHRA and CDR2 YSYEKL. CDR3 sequence reads: CASSQGGRAGGKPTSYNEQFF. CDR3 in DNA: TGCGCCAGCAGCCAGGGAGGAAGAGCGGGAGGTAAACCTACCTCCTACAATGAGCAGTTCTTC.

The J gene is TRBJ2-7, the V gene TRBV5-6, with TRBD1 identical over 7 bases. V dropped 3 bases and J dropped 0; count of bases not matched to a gene: 6. The germline CDR1 and CDR2 sequences are SGHDT and YYEEEE. The CDR3 is made up of 15 amino acids. CDR3: CASSWNRGVSYEQYF. CDR3 nucleotide sequence: TGTGCCAGCAGCTGGAACAGGGGCGTCTCCTACGAGCAGTACTTC.

This clone was picked up many times. DNA of the CDR3: TGTGCCTGGAGTACGACGGGACTAGCGACATTCAATGAGCAGTTCTTC. Translating gives CAWSTTGLATFNEQFF. The chain is built from TRBV30 and TRBJ2-1; 10 positions agree with TRBD2. V was clipped by 2 bases and J by 6 bases; unmatched bases: 10. The CDR3 runs 16 residues. Germline V CDR1 and CDR2: GTSNPN, SVGIG (reference sequence).